This T cell receptor beta chain was sequenced during a study of T-cell reconstitution after alpha-beta-depleted transplantation in children. Findings and limits, study-wide: There were some patients whose high TCRbeta diversity at day 60 came from surviving recipient T cells and thymic progenitors. Newly generated T cells supplied most T-cell counts and diversity one year post-transplant. Reports say that about two months after transplant, the alpha-beta T cells came out of several hundred graft clones that had expanded.

This sample's TCRbeta library carried unique molecular identifier barcodes. MiXCR was run by TCRdb on the PCR reads, yielding one entry per CDR3 protein. Of 250,000 to 300,000 distinct CDR3 sequences listed, around 7.3% are singletons. Trimming took 0 bases from V and 0 from J, leaving 10 bases between them. Per the germline V gene, CDR1 is SGHRS and CDR2 is YFSETQ. This CDR3 contains 16 residues. This clonotype showed up just a few times. Its antigen remains unknown. The V call is TRBV5-1, the J call TRBJ2-4, with D tentatively TRBD1 (7 bases). The TCR comes from a female patient aged 2 to 10 who had a stem cell transplant for Fanconi anemia, so the T cells may come from the graft donor. Material: peripheral blood, obtained 360 days after TCRalphabeta/CD19-depleted stem cell transplant. For the CDR3, the DNA is TGCGCCAGCAGCTTGGGTCAGGGGGGAGCCAAAAACATTCAGTACTTC. This encodes CASSLGQGGAKNIQYF. Based on the CDR3 plus reference TRBV5-1 and TRBJ2-4, the full variable domain is KAGVTQTPRYLIKTRGQQVTLSCSPISGHRSVSWYQQTPGQGLQFLFEYFSETQRNKGNFPGRFSGRQFSNSRSEMNVSTLELGDSALYLCASSLGQGGAKNIQYFGAGTRLSVL.